Shown below are 14 T cell receptor beta chains from a single sample sequenced in a study of human T cells and chemical hapten exposure. The time point denotes: patch test 2, 6 weeks after DPC sensitization. Treatment in this sample: therapeutic diphenylcyclopropenone sensitization with weekly scalp DPC. TCRdb processed the RACE reads anew with MiXCR; each CDR3 protein has one entry. The repertoire has tens of thousands of distinct CDR3 sequences, about 9.4% of them found once; the top ten carry roughly 7%. Material: whole blood, obtained in connection with sensitization to the hapten diphenylcyclopropenone (DPC). All receptors come from a woman aged 45 to 65 with alopecia areata. Some clones in this sample may be carry-over from other donors' samples.

V usage is TRBV25-1 and J usage is TRBJ1-2; the match to TRBD1 covers 7 bases. The J segment lost 4 bases and the V segment lost 4 bases, leaving 3 bases of the junction unmatched. CDR1 and CDR2 from the germline V gene are MGHDK and SYGVNS. The CDR3 consists of 13 residues. CDR3 loop: CASSAGQFYGYTF. The CDR3, as DNA: TGTGCCAGCAGTGCGGGACAGTTCTATGGCTACACCTTC.

Many counts were recorded for this clonotype. J is TRBJ2-5 and V is TRBV3-1; weak D call: TRBD1 (7 bases). Trimming removed 4 bases at V and 5 bases at J, with 23 bases between. The CDR3 sequence is 17 residues long. Germline V CDR1 and CDR2: LGHDT, YNNKEL (reference sequence). The CDR3 loop is CASSLSGTGTAGETQYF. The CDR3 DNA reads as TGTGCCAGCAGCCTATCCGGGACTGGGACAGCTGGGGAGACCCAGTACTTC.

This clonotype occurred many times. The chain recombines TRBV5-4 with TRBJ2-3; D is possibly TRBD2 (5 bases). The CDR3 runs to 15 residues. V was clipped by 0 bases and J by 4 bases, with 12 bases between them. The germline V gene has CDR1 SGHNT and CDR2 YYREEE (reference sequence). CDR3: CASSLDTTGADTQYF. The CDR3 region has the DNA TGTGCCAGCAGCTTGGACACAACCGGGGCAGATACGCAGTATTTT.

At least ten counts were recorded for this clonotype. The rearrangement links TRBV5-1 to TRBJ2-1, with a possible D match to TRBD1 (5 bases). The V gene lost 0 bases and the J gene lost 1 base, with 8 bases spanning the gap. Per the germline V gene, CDR1 is SGHRS and CDR2 is YFSETQ. CDR3 length: 15 amino acids. The CDR3: CASSLAAGSYNEQFF. The CDR3, as DNA: TGCGCCAGCAGCTTGGCCGCAGGGTCCTACAATGAGCAGTTCTTC.

This clonotype was seen many times. The chain has TRBV19 and TRBJ1-5; D remains ambiguous. Germline CDR1 is LNHDA and CDR2 is SQIVND (reference sequence). This CDR3 comprises 12 residues. V lost 5 bases and J lost 1, with 3 bases in between. The CDR3 DNA sequence: TGTGCCAGTAGTGGAAGCAATCAGCCCCAGCATTTT. Residues: CASSGSNQPQHF.

The chain couples TRBV18 to TRBJ1-1; tentative D call: TRBD1 (5 bases). The CDR3 totals 15 residues. Looked up from germline, CDR1 is KGHSH and CDR2 is LQKENI. V lost 6 bases and J lost 2, with 16 bases in between. The CDR3 nucleotides are TGTGCCAGCTCCGACGTGGGGGAGGTAAACACTGAAGCTTTCTTT. It yields the protein CASSDVGEVNTEAFF.

This clonotype turned up a few times. V gene TRBV7-2 combines with J gene TRBJ2-7; 8 bases match TRBD2. Germline V gene lookup returns CDR1 SGHTA and CDR2 FQGNSA. Unmatched junction bases numbered 8, after V lost 1 base and J lost 6 bases. The CDR3 is made up of 15 amino acids. CDR3: CASSLVSGSPAEQYF. The DNA of the CDR3 is TGTGCCAGCAGCTTAGTCAGCGGGAGCCCGGCCGAGCAGTACTTC.

With regard to this clonotype: A much larger clonotype is one base distant, so this may be a read error. Since no conserved phenylalanine or tryptophan closes the CDR3, a read error is the likely cause. V usage is TRBV30 and J usage is TRBJ1-2, with D hard to call. The CDR3 loop spans 10 amino acids. Per germline, CDR1 GTSNPN and CDR2 SVGIG (reference sequence). Trimming stripped 7 bases from V and 11 bases from J, with 14 bases between. The CDR3 protein is CASGPPGYTL. For the CDR3, the DNA is TGTGCCTCCGGGCCACCAGGTTACACCCTC.

The rearrangement joins TRBV12-3 or TRBV12-4 to TRBJ2-2; TRBD2 aligns across 12 bases. The CDR3 spans 19 residues. The V segment lost 4 bases and the J segment 1 base; nucleotides outside the gene matches: 10. The CDR3 DNA reads TGTGCCAGCAGTTCATCGACTAGCGGGAGACCGCTGAACACCGGGGAGCTGTTTTTT. Protein product: CASSSSTSGRPLNTGELFF.

This clonotype occurred many times. V gene TRBV10-3 combines with J gene TRBJ1-1; the D gene is possibly TRBD1 (5 bases). V lost 4 bases, J lost 4 bases, and 13 bases lay in between. The CDR3 is 14 amino acids. Germline V lookup: CDR1 ENHRY, CDR2 SYGVKD. The CDR3: CAISVFGAGTEAFF. CDR3 DNA sequence: TGTGCCATCAGTGTATTCGGGGCTGGCACTGAAGCTTTCTTT.

This sequence joins TRBV11-2 and TRBJ2-7; D not resolved. The CDR3 extends over 13 amino acids. Per the germline V gene, CDR1 is SGHAT and CDR2 is FQNNGV. Between the trimmed V and J ends, which lost 1 base and 4 bases, there was a span of 8 bases. In nucleotides, the CDR3 is TGTGCCAGCAGCTTAGGGGATCGATACGAGCAGTACTTC. Encoded protein: CASSLGDRYEQYF.

The chain combines TRBV24-1 with TRBJ1-4; D is undetermined. V was clipped by 9 bases and J by 0 bases, with 10 bases between them. Germline assignment: CDR1 KGHDR and CDR2 SFDVKD. This CDR3 has 14 amino acids. The CDR3 sequence is CATADQTTNEKLFF. CDR3 sequence (DNA): TGTGCCACCGCCGATCAGACAACTAATGAAAAACTGTTTTTT.

This clonotype was found a few times. The gene calls are TRBV29-1 and TRBJ1-1; the D is unclear. Trimming pared 7 bases from V and 3 bases from J, leaving 9 bases between. The CDR3 has 11 residues. Germline CDR1 is SQVTM and CDR2 is ANQGSEA. CDR3 sequence reads: CSAGYDTEAFF. The CDR3 DNA follows: TGCAGCGCCGGATACGACACTGAAGCTTTCTTT.

The genes are TRBV19 and TRBJ2-3, with no clear D. The CDR3 length is 12 residues. Germline CDR1 reads LNHDA; CDR2 reads SQIVND (reference sequence). V was clipped by 6 bases and J by 4 bases, with 8 bases between them. The CDR3 nucleotides read TGTGCCAGTAGAGGATGGTCAGATACGCAGTATTTT. It translates to CASRGWSDTQYF.